The 5 T cell receptor beta chains given below trace back to one sample, sequenced in a study of PD-L1 blockade in urothelial cancer. Time point noted: peripheral blood 6 weeks after treatment start. Sequencing was performed with immunoSEQ multiplex PCR; in TCRdb, only in-frame clones are kept and a portion is missing. Counted here are more than 60,000 clones, almost 90% occurring once; the ten biggest clones make up approximately 11%. The sequencing used PBMCs, collected around atezolizumab (anti-PD-L1) treatment. Source of these receptors: a man in his sixties with urothelial cancer.

This chain joins TRBV6-4 and TRBJ2-7; D is ambiguous. The CDR3 extends over 14 amino acids. The germline gives CDR1 MRHNA, CDR2 SNTAGT. The ends were cut back, 6 bases at V and 11 bases at J, with 23 bases in the middle. The CDR3 here is CASRARDLEPAEYF. Written as DNA, the CDR3 is TGTGCCAGCAGAGCCCGAGACTTGGAACCGGCTGAGTACTTC.

This clone was found once. This sequence joins TRBV7-3 and TRBJ2-2; 10 bases map to TRBD2. Trimming removed 4 bases from V and 1 base from J; junction bases left unmatched: 3. The CDR3 has 16 amino acids. Germline CDR1 reads SGHTA; CDR2 reads FQGTGA. The CDR3 region has the DNA TGTGCCAGCAGCTGGACTAGCGGATTGAACACCGGGGAGCTGTTTTTT. Translated: CASSWTSGLNTGELFF.

The V gene is TRBV10-1, the J gene TRBJ1-4; D might be TRBD1 (6 bases). This CDR3 is built from 13 residues. CDR1 and CDR2 (germline): WNHNN, SYGVQD (reference sequence). Trimming cost V 3 bases and J 8 bases, with 10 bases left between them. CDR3 bases: TGCGCCAGCAGTGAAACAGGGTCCGAAAAACTGTTTTTT. Its translation: CASSETGSEKLFF.

V gene TRBV6-5 combines with J gene TRBJ2-7, with D maybe TRBD1 (7 bases). Germline V CDR1 and CDR2: MNHEY, SVGAGI. V gave up 0 bases and J gave up 4 bases, with 13 bases separating them. The CDR3 runs 15 residues. CDR3 nucleotide sequence: TGTGCCAGCAGTTACTCTTGGACAGGAGGGTACGAGCAGTACTTC. It translates to CASSYSWTGGYEQYF.

As DNA, the CDR3 is TGTGCCAGCAGCCCCTTGGGCACCCCTCGGGGTACGCAGTATTTT. Its translation is CASSPLGTPRGTQYF. The rearrangement links TRBV14 to TRBJ2-3; D is possibly TRBD2 (5 bases). This CDR3 comprises 15 residues. V lost 4 bases, J lost 8 bases, and 19 bases lay in between. The germline V gene has CDR1 SGHDN and CDR2 FVKESK.